Listed below are T cell receptor beta chains from one sample, sequenced in a study of identical twins. TCRdb re-called the 5' RACE reads through MiXCR, storing one row per CDR3 protein. Of approximately 700,000 distinct CDR3 sequences in the sample, roughly 18% are singletons; the top ten hold under 15%. The data were also submitted as part of a second study, on T cells expressing NK-cell markers.

What was sequenced was PBMCs. Source of these receptors: a woman in her late teens or twenties in good health. Each CDR3 is given with its conserved first and last residue. The order of the fields is clone size, V gene, J gene, D gene, CDR3 protein, CDR3 DNA. A D gene is named only where the DNA matches it firmly. Some rows mark clone size as missing; the rest say once, few, many or name a class of expanded clone.

clone_size: few
v_call: TRBV20-1
j_call: TRBJ2-7
d_call: -
cdr3_aa: CSARVGAGDSEQYF
cdr3_nt: TGCAGTGCTAGAGTCGGGGCAGGGGATAGCGAGCAGTACTTC

clone_size: once
v_call: TRBV6-5
j_call: TRBJ1-5
d_call: -
cdr3_aa: CASSSWGQPQHF
cdr3_nt: TGTGCCAGCAGTTCATGGGGTCAGCCCCAGCATTTT

clone_size: -
v_call: TRBV7-6
j_call: TRBJ2-1
d_call: -
cdr3_aa: CASSPRLESEQFF
cdr3_nt: TGTGCCAGCAGCCCCCGACTAGAGAGTGAGCAGTTCTTC

clone_size: few
v_call: TRBV29-1
j_call: TRBJ1-4
d_call: -
cdr3_aa: CSVEDRGSEKLFF
cdr3_nt: TGCAGCGTTGAAGACAGGGGAAGTGAAAAACTGTTTTTT

clone_size: -
v_call: TRBV12-3/TRBV12-4
j_call: TRBJ1-2
d_call: TRBD1
cdr3_aa: CASRLGQGGPRGYTF
cdr3_nt: TGTGCCAGCAGACTAGGACAGGGGGGTCCACGGGGCTACACCTTC

clone_size: -
v_call: TRBV6-2/TRBV6-3
j_call: TRBJ2-3
d_call: -
cdr3_aa: CASNLRGLPDSTDTQYF
cdr3_nt: TGTGCCAGCAACCTCCGTGGGTTACCCGATAGCACAGATACGCAGTATTTT

clone_size: few
v_call: TRBV20-1
j_call: TRBJ2-1
d_call: -
cdr3_aa: CSARDRGWHSYNEQFF
cdr3_nt: TGCAGTGCTAGAGATCGGGGCTGGCACTCCTACAATGAGCAGTTCTTC

clone_size: few
v_call: TRBV5-1
j_call: TRBJ2-5
d_call: TRBD2
cdr3_aa: CASSPLAGIQETQYF
cdr3_nt: TGCGCCAGCAGCCCTCTAGCGGGGATACAAGAGACCCAGTACTTC

clone_size: many
v_call: TRBV10-3
j_call: TRBJ2-3
d_call: TRBD2
cdr3_aa: CAISESGGAVDTQYF
cdr3_nt: TGTGCCATCAGTGAAAGCGGGGGGGCCGTGGATACGCAGTATTTT

clone_size: few
v_call: TRBV20-1
j_call: TRBJ2-2
d_call: -
cdr3_aa: CSARRLSEGTGELFF
cdr3_nt: TGCAGTGCTAGACGACTCAGCGAGGGCACCGGGGAGCTGTTTTTT

clone_size: -
v_call: TRBV9
j_call: TRBJ1-5
d_call: TRBD1
cdr3_aa: CASSEPGQGVQPQHF
cdr3_nt: TGTGCCAGCAGCGAACCGGGACAGGGCGTACAGCCCCAGCATTTT

clone_size: few
v_call: TRBV7-6
j_call: TRBJ2-2
d_call: -
cdr3_aa: CASSLGVVGGELFF
cdr3_nt: TGTGCCAGCAGCTTAGGTGTTGTTGGCGGGGAGCTGTTTTTT

clone_size: few
v_call: TRBV20-1
j_call: TRBJ2-5
d_call: TRBD2
cdr3_aa: CSAATGLAGSRETQYF
cdr3_nt: TGCAGTGCCGCAACGGGACTAGCGGGATCGAGAGAGACCCAGTACTTC

clone_size: few
v_call: TRBV4-2
j_call: TRBJ2-3
d_call: -
cdr3_aa: CASSQVVSGGAADTQYF
cdr3_nt: TGTGCCAGCAGCCAAGTTGTATCGGGGGGCGCGGCAGATACGCAGTATTTT

clone_size: -
v_call: TRBV6-2/TRBV6-3
j_call: TRBJ2-3
d_call: -
cdr3_aa: CASSHRLNTDTQYF
cdr3_nt: TGTGCCAGCAGTCACCGTCTGAACACAGATACGCAGTATTTT

clone_size: few
v_call: TRBV3-1
j_call: TRBJ2-7
d_call: TRBD2
cdr3_aa: CASSHRDYLSSHEQYF
cdr3_nt: TGTGCCAGCAGCCATAGGGACTATCTCAGTAGCCACGAGCAGTACTTC

clone_size: few
v_call: TRBV4-3
j_call: TRBJ1-6
d_call: TRBD1
cdr3_aa: CASSYRGQGRRSPLHF
cdr3_nt: TGCGCCAGCAGCTACCGAGGACAGGGTCGTCGGTCACCCCTCCACTTT